The 8 T cell receptor beta chains in this list originate from one sample, sequenced in a study of T cell repertoires in cytomegalovirus infection. Each CDR3 protein is one row after TCRdb ran MiXCR on the reads. The sample lists over 450,000 distinct CDR3 sequences, roughly 10% seen once, with about 10% in the top ten. The sequenced material came from PBMCs. These receptors were obtained from a human donor in good health (CMV status not recorded). Some clones in this sample may be carry-over from other donors' samples.

V usage is TRBV19 and J usage is TRBJ2-1, with a tentative D call TRBD1 (6 bases). Germline lookup yields CDR1 LNHDA and CDR2 SQIVND (reference sequence). The CDR3 covers 18 residues. Trimming left V 6 bases short and J 7 bases short, with 28 bases between. DNA of the CDR3: TGTGCCAGTAGAAGTATACCGGGACGGGACACCCATAGGAATGAGCAGTTCTTC. It yields the protein CASRSIPGRDTHRNEQFF.

The chain has TRBV20-1 and TRBJ1-6; D remains ambiguous. V was trimmed by 5 bases and J by 3 bases, leaving 17 bases between them. The CDR3 consists of 16 residues. Per the germline V gene, CDR1 is DFQATT and CDR2 is SNEGSKA (reference sequence). CDR3 loop: CSAVGVQGNYNSPLHF. For the CDR3, the DNA is TGCAGTGCTGTCGGGGTGCAAGGAAACTATAATTCACCCCTCCACTTT.

CDR3 residues: CAWSVGGRRTGELFF. CDR3 DNA sequence: TGTGCCTGGAGTGTAGGTGGGCGGAGAACCGGGGAGCTGTTTTTT. The chain joins TRBV30 to TRBJ2-2; D is undetermined. Germline V gene lookup returns CDR1 GTSNPN and CDR2 SVGIG (reference sequence). V shed 0 bases and J shed 5 bases, with 13 bases lying between them. CDR3 length: 15 residues.

This clonotype was counted ten times or more. Here the CDR3 DNA reads TGTGCCAGCAGCTTAAAGCGGAGTAATGAGCAGTTCTTC. Protein sequence: CASSLKRSNEQFF. This rearrangement joins TRBV7-6 to TRBJ2-1, with a weak D call TRBD2 (5 bases). CDR1 is SGHVS, CDR2 FNYEAQ, per germline. The ends were cut back, 2 bases at V and 7 bases at J, with 9 bases in the middle. The CDR3 has 13 amino acids.

The chain couples TRBV6-5 to TRBJ1-1; TRBD1 is a possible D gene (6 bases). V was cut by 6 bases and J by 6 bases, with 20 bases left in between. The CDR3 spans 15 residues. CDR1 is MNHEY and CDR2 is SVGAGI in the germline V gene. CDR3 protein: CASRTTGGGTAEAFF. The CDR3, as DNA: TGTGCCAGCAGGACGACAGGAGGGGGGACGGCTGAAGCTTTCTTT.

For this clonotype: This could be a read error, since a much larger clone is one nucleotide away. The CDR3 is CAVGTGGPYEQYF. Here the CDR3 DNA reads TGTGCCGTCGGGACAGGGGGCCCCTACGAGCAGTACTTC. The chain is built from TRBV10-3 and TRBJ2-7; TRBD1 matches 12 bases. Per the germline V gene, CDR1 is ENHRY and CDR2 is SYGVKD. With 11 bases clipped from V and 2 bases from J, the junction kept 4 bases outside the gene matches. The CDR3 loop spans 13 amino acids.

This clonotype was detected ten times or more. The chain carries TRBV4-2 and TRBJ2-1, with a possible D match to TRBD2 (6 bases). This CDR3 is 18 amino acids long. V was pared by 0 bases and J by 8 bases, with 23 bases between. Germline CDR1 is LGHNA and CDR2 is YNFKEQ. This chain's CDR3 is CASSQDGPSGGPADEQFF. CDR3 DNA sequence: TGTGCCAGCAGCCAAGACGGCCCCTCAGGAGGGCCTGCGGATGAGCAGTTCTTC.

The chain uses TRBV9 and TRBJ2-2; 10 positions match TRBD2. J was trimmed by 4 bases and V by 4 bases; bases with no gene match: 4. The CDR3 consists of 15 residues. Germline lookup yields CDR1 SGDLS and CDR2 YYNGEE. This CDR3 is CASSRSSGSTGELFF. For the CDR3, the DNA is TGTGCCAGCAGCCGTTCTAGCGGGAGCACCGGGGAGCTGTTTTTT.